This T cell receptor (beta chain) appears in the sequencing data of a study of T cells in localized non-small cell lung cancer. Regarding the study as a whole: Heterogeneity is still possible, as just one tumor region was sequenced.

Germline V gives CDR1 MNHGY, CDR2 SAAAGT. This CDR3 spans 13 amino acids. J gave up 5 bases and V 5 bases, and 4 bases lay outside the gene matches. Details on this clone: Its antigen is still unknown.

The method was immunoSEQ multiplex PCR; TCRdb's version includes in-frame clones alone and lacks a portion of them. The sample has under 2,000 clones, 20% seen once. The TCR originated in a female donor older than 55 with stage II lung adenocarcinoma. The sample in question was lung tumor tissue, obtained before any cancer treatment. This chain links TRBV6-8 with TRBJ1-1, with 8 bases identical to TRBD1. This chain's CDR3 is CASSRQGRTEAFF. As DNA, the CDR3 is TGTGCCAGCAGTAGACAGGGGCGGACTGAAGCTTTCTTT.